The present TCR beta chain was sequenced within a study of T cell responses to AZD1222 COVID-19 vaccine. Study conclusions and caveats: Among the donors, most were white British and more were female, and clonal diversity was possibly underestimated.

Produced via immunoSEQ multiplex PCR; TCRdb's table is partial and in-frame only. The sample includes under 200,000 clones, almost 95% of them seen just once. Turning to this clone: Its antigen is unidentified.

CDR1 and CDR2 (germline): MNHEY, SMNVEV (reference sequence). The CDR3 length is 16 residues. The V end lost 6 bases, the J end lost 1 base, and 19 bases lay between the germline ends. The sequencing here drew on peripheral blood, taken on day 0 of AZD1222 vaccination. This sequence was found in an adult in good health. The V call is TRBV27, the J call TRBJ2-7, with D possibly being TRBD1 or TRBD2 (5 bases each). CDR3 DNA: TGTGCCAGCAGCGTATCGGGACCATCCATTTCCTACGAGCAGTACTTC. As protein: CASSVSGPSISYEQYF.